Sequencing of this T cell receptor beta chain was carried out in a study of human T cells and chemical hapten exposure. About the research overall: Minor pooled library volume differences mainly drove per-sample TCR yield variation.

Germline loops: CDR1 MGHDK, CDR2 SYGVNS. The CDR3 loop spans 14 amino acids. V shed 3 bases and J shed 1 base, with 10 bases lying between them. The authors extracted total RNA from unfractionated whole blood. TCRdb fed the 5' RACE reads into MiXCR, producing one record per CDR3 protein. This table has tens of thousands of distinct CDR3 sequences, about 8.4% appearing once. The TCR sequence derives from a male donor in good health. This rearrangement joins TRBV25-1 to TRBJ2-7; tentative D call: TRBD2 (5 bases). The CDR3 coding sequence is TGTGCCAGCAGTGAGCCCGGGGTTTCCTACGAGCAGTACTTC. Encoded protein: CASSEPGVSYEQYF.